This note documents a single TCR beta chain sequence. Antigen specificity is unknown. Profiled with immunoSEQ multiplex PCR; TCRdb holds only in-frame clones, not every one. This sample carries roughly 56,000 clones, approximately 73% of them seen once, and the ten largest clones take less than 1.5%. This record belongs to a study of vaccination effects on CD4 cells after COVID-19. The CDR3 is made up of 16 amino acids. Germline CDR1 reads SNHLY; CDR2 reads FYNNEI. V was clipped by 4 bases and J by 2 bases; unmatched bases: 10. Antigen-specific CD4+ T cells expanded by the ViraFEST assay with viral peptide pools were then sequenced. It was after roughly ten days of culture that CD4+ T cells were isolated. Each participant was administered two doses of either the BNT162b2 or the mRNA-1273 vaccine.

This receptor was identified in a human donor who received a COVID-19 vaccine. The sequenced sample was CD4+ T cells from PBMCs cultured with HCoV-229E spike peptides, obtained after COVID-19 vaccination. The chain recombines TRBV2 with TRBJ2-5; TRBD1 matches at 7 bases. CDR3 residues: CASSVAGGRTQETQYF. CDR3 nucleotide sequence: TGTGCCAGCAGTGTTGCAGGGGGAAGAACTCAAGAGACCCAGTACTTC.